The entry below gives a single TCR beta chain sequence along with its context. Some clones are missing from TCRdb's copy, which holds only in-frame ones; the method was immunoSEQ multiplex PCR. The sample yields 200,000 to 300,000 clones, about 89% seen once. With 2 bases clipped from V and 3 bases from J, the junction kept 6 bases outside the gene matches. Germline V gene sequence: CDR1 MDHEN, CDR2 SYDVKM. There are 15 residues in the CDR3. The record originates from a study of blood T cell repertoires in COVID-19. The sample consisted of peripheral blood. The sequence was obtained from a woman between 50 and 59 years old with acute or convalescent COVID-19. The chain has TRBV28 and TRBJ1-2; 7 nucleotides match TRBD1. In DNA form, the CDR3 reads TGTGCCAGCAGTTTAATTCGGGACAGATACTATGGCTACACCTTC. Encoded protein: CASSLIRDRYYGYTF.